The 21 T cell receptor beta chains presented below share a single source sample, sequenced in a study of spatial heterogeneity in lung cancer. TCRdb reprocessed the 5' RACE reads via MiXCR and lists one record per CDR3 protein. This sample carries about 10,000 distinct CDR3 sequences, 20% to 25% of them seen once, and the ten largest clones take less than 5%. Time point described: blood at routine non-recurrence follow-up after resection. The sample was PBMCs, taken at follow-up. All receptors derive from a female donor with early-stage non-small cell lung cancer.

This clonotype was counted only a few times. Here the CDR3 reads CASSFEGVGTGELFF. CDR3 DNA: TGTGCCAGCAGCTTTGAGGGAGTTGGGACCGGGGAGCTGTTTTTT. The genes are TRBV5-5 and TRBJ2-2; a weak D match, TRBD2 (5 bases). This CDR3 has 15 amino acids. The V and J ends lost 2 bases and 5 bases respectively, with 13 bases between them. Germline CDR1 and CDR2: SGHKS and YYEKEE (reference sequence).

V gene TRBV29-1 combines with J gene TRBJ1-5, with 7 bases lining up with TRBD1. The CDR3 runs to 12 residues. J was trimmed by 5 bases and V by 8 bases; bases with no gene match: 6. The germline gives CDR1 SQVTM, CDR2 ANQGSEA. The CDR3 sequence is CSTRQGDQPQHF. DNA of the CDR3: TGCAGCACGAGACAGGGAGATCAGCCCCAGCATTTT.

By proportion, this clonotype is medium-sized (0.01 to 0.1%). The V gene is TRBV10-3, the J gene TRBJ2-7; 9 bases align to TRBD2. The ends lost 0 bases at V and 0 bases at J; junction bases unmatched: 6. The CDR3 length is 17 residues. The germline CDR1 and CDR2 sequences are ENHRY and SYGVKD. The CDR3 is CAISESRNSGSSYEQYF. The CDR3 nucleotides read TGTGCCATCAGTGAGTCGAGGAATAGCGGGAGCTCCTACGAGCAGTACTTC.

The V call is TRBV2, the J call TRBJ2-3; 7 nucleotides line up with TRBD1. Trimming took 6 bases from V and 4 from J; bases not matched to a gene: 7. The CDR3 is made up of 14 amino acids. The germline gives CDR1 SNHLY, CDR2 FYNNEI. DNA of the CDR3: TGTGCCAGCAGAGACAGGGATGCTTCAGATACGCAGTATTTT. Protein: CASRDRDASDTQYF.

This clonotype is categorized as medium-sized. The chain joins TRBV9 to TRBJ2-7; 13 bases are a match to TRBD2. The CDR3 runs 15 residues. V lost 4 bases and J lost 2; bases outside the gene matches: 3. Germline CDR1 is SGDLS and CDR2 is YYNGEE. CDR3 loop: CASSPLAGGPYEQYF. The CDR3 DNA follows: TGTGCCAGCAGCCCACTAGCGGGAGGGCCCTACGAGCAGTACTTC.

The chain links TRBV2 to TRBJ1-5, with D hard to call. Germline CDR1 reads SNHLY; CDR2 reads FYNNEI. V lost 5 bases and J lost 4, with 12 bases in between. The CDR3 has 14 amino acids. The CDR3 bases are TGTGCCAGCAGTAAGGACGGTATGAATCAGCCCCAGCATTTT. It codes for CASSKDGMNQPQHF.

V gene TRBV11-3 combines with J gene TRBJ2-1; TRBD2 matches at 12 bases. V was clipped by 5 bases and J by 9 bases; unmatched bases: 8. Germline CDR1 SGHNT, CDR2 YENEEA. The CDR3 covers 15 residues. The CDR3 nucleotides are TGTGCCAGCAGCCCGACTAGCGGGAGTATAGGTGAGCAGTTCTTC. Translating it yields CASSPTSGSIGEQFF.

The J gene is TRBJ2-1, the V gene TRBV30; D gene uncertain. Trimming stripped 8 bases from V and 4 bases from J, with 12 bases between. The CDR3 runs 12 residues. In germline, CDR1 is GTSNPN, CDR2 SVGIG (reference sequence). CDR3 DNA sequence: TGTGCCAGCCTTATGGGGTACAATGAGCAGTTCTTC. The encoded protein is CASLMGYNEQFF.

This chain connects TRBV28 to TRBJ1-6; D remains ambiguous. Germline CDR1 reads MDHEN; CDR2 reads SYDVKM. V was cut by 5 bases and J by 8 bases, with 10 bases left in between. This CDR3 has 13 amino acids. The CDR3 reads CASSLGRDSPLHF. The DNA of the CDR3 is TGTGCCAGCAGTCTCGGGAGGGATTCACCCCTCCACTTT.

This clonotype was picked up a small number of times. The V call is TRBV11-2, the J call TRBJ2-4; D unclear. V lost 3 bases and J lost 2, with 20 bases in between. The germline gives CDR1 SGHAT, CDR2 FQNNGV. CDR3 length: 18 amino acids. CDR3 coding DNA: TGTGCCAGCAGCTTGGGGTATAGGGCTGTTCGATCCAAAAACATTCAGTACTTC. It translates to CASSLGYRAVRSKNIQYF.

The CDR3 region has the DNA TGTGCCAGCAGCGAGACGGGCCACGAGCAGTACTTC. As protein: CASSETGHEQYF. The chain uses TRBV14 and TRBJ2-7; D remains unclear. The CDR3 has 12 amino acids. V was cut by 5 bases and J by 5 bases, with 10 bases left in between. Germline CDR1 SGHDN, CDR2 FVKESK. Full variable domain (missing parts from reference TRBV14 and TRBJ2-7): EAGVTQFPSHSVIEKGQTVTLRCDPISGHDNLYWYRRVMGKEIKFLLHFVKESKQDESGMPNNRFLAERTGGTYSTLKVQPAELEDSGVYFCASSETGHEQYFGPGTRLTVT.

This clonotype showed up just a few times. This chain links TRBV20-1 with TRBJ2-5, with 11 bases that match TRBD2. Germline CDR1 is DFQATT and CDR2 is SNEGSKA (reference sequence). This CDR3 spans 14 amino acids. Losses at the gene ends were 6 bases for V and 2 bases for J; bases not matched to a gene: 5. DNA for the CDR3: TGCAGTGCCGGGGGGACTAGCGGTCAAGAGACCCAGTACTTC. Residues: CSAGGTSGQETQYF.

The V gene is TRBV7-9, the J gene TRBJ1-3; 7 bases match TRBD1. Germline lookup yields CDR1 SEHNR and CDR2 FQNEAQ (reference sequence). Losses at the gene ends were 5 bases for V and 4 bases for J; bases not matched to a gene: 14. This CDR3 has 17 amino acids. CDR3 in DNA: TGTGCCAGCAGCCGGATACAGGGGACTGGGACCGGAAACACCATATATTTT. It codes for CASSRIQGTGTGNTIYF.

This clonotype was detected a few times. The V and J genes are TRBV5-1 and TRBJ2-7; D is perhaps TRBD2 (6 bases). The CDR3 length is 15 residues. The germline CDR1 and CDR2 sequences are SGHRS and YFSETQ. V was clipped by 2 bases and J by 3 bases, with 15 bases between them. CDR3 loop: CASSFNSGAIYEQYF. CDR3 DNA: TGCGCCAGCAGCTTCAATAGCGGAGCGATCTACGAGCAGTACTTC.

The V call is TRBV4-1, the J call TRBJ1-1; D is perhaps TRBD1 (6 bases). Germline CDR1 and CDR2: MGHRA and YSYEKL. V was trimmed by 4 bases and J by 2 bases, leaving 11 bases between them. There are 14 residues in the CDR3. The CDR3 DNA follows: TGCGCCAGCAGCCCAACAGGGTTTAACACTGAAGCTTTCTTT. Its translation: CASSPTGFNTEAFF.

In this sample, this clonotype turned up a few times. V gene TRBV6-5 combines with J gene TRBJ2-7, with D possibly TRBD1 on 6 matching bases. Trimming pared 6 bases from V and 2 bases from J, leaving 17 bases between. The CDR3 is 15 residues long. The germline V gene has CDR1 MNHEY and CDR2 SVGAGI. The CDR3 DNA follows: TGTGCCAGCAGAAGAGAGACCCCAGGGGCCTACGAGCAGTACTTC. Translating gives CASRRETPGAYEQYF.

The CDR3 region is CASSYSDRSYEQYF. CDR3 in DNA: TGTGCCAGCAGTTATTCCGACAGGTCCTACGAGCAGTACTTC. The chain couples TRBV6-5 to TRBJ2-7; the D gene is possibly TRBD1 (6 bases). Germline V gene sequence: CDR1 MNHEY, CDR2 SVGAGI. The CDR3 length is 14 residues. Trimming took 3 bases from V and 1 from J, leaving 10 bases between them.

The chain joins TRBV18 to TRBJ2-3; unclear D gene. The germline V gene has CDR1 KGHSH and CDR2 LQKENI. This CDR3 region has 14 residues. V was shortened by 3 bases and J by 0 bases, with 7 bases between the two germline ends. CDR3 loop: CASSPTASTDTQYF. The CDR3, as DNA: TGTGCCAGCTCACCGACGGCTAGCACAGATACGCAGTATTTT.

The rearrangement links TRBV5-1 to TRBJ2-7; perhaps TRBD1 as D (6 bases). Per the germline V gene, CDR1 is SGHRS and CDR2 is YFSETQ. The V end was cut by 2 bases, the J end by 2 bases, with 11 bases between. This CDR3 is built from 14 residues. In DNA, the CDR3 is TGCGCCAGCAGCTTAAGACAGGACACCTACGAGCAGTACTTC. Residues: CASSLRQDTYEQYF.

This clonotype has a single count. The CDR3 loop is CASSPFGGGMNTEAFF. The CDR3 DNA is TGTGCCAGCAGTCCCTTTGGCGGGGGAATGAACACTGAAGCTTTCTTT. The chain carries TRBV28 and TRBJ1-1; possibly TRBD1 for D (5 bases). Per the germline V gene, CDR1 is MDHEN and CDR2 is SYDVKM. V gave up 5 bases and J gave up 0 bases, with 16 bases separating them. The CDR3 covers 16 residues.

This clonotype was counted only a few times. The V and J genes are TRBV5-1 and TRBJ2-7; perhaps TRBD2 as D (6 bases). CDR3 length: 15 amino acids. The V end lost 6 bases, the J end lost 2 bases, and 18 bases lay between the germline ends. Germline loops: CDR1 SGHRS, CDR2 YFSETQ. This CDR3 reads CASKALAGGTYEQYF. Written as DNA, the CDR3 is TGCGCCAGCAAGGCCCTAGCCGGGGGAACCTACGAGCAGTACTTC.